These T cell receptor beta chains were read from a single sample in a study of blood T cell repertoires in COVID-19. Some clones are missing from TCRdb's copy, which holds only in-frame ones; the method was immunoSEQ multiplex PCR. The repertoire has roughly 400,000 clones, 70% to 90% of them found once; the top ten carry approximately 2.1%. The source material was PBMCs or T cells enriched from blood (not recorded which). Receptors were obtained from a woman in her thirties or forties with acute COVID-19. The conserved cysteine and the conserved F or W are not part of the CDR3 here. The order of the fields is clone size, J gene, V gene, CDR3 protein. Clone size is shown for a subset of rows, as once, few, many or a class of expanded clone.

NA TRBJ2-1 TRBV2 ASTPPGLALGEQF
NA TRBJ1-6 TRBV14 ASSQGQRYNSPLH
once TRBJ1-2 TRBV6-5 ASKRGGLIYGYT
NA TRBJ2-5 TRBV5-1 ASSLGGQTYQETQY
NA TRBJ2-1 TRBV18 ASSPSGTGGYNEQF
NA TRBJ1-6 TRBV7-8 ASSLGDRTELWTLH
NA TRBJ1-2 TRBV5-4 ASSSDTYGYT
NA TRBJ2-5 TRBV19 ASRDRGQETQY
NA TRBJ2-3 TRBV30 AWTSPLAASTDTQY
NA TRBJ1-1 TRBV2 ASGEDEAF
NA TRBJ2-2 TRBV19 ASTTGTAGELF
few TRBJ1-2 TRBV9 ASSVANSNYGYT
NA TRBJ2-1 TRBV10-3 AISGEGGHGNEQF
NA TRBJ1-1 TRBV2 ASRGTEAF
NA TRBJ2-7 TRBV18 ASSPQGDEQY
once TRBJ2-2 TRBV12-3/TRBV12-4 ASRLYTGELF
few TRBJ1-3 TRBV18 ASSYRQGTGNTIY
NA TRBJ1-1 TRBV5-1 ASSSLGFQGKRNTEAF
NA TRBJ1-3 TRBV29-1 SVENQNSGNTIY
NA TRBJ1-4 TRBV30 AWSVRLLNEKLF
NA TRBJ2-3 TRBV6-5 TTQGDSTDTQY
NA TRBJ2-2 TRBV30 AWSPQNTGELF
NA TRBJ1-1 TRBV12-3/TRBV12-4 ASRQGVNTEAF
NA TRBJ1-2 TRBV6-5 ASRPDTPNYGYT
NA TRBJ2-3 TRBV6-5 ASSYNLLSTDTQY
once TRBJ1-2 TRBV30 AWQELLYGYT
NA TRBJ2-1 TRBV5-4 ASSAHGTSGFRMQF
NA TRBJ2-7 TRBV3-1/TRBV3-2 ASSSSSGGQTYEQY
NA TRBJ2-3 TRBV2 ASSGLGRRGTDTQY
NA TRBJ2-7 TRBV19 ASSTQLAGGYEQY
NA TRBJ2-3 TRBV5-1 ASSLGGSTDTQY
few TRBJ1-2 TRBV10-3 AISDAQGTGVGGYT